A single sample gave rise to the 15 T cell receptor beta chains below, sequenced in a study of blood T cell repertoires in COVID-19. Libraries were prepared by immunoSEQ multiplex PCR; TCRdb keeps only in-frame clonotypes and omits some of them. The sample consists of over 45,000 clones, roughly three quarters of them appearing once. The sample comprised peripheral blood. The receptors come from a middle-aged man with active or convalescent COVID-19.

This chain uses TRBV5-1 with TRBJ2-1; 12 nucleotides match TRBD2. With V trimmed by 4 bases and J by 9 bases, 8 bases remained unmatched. CDR1 and CDR2 from the germline V gene are SGHRS and YFSETQ. CDR3 length: 15 residues. CDR3 sequence: CASSQPGLAGSEQFF. As DNA, the CDR3 is TGCGCCAGCAGCCAGCCCGGACTAGCGGGGAGTGAGCAGTTCTTC.

The chain uses TRBV6-5 and TRBJ1-2; D remains ambiguous. This CDR3 is 13 amino acids long. Germline CDR1 is MNHEY and CDR2 is SVGAGI. V gave up 7 bases and J gave up 2 bases, with 11 bases separating them. The DNA of the CDR3 is TGTGCCAGCATGCTGACTGTCAACTATGGCTACACCTTC. This translates into CASMLTVNYGYTF.

The chain couples TRBV28 to TRBJ1-4; TRBD1 might be the D (6 bases). V lost 6 bases and J lost 2, with 16 bases in between. CDR3 length equals 16 residues. CDR1 and CDR2 from the germline V gene are MDHEN and SYDVKM. CDR3 protein: CASSRRGYSTNEKLFF. The CDR3 DNA sequence: TGTGCCAGCAGCCGCAGGGGATATTCGACTAATGAAAAACTGTTTTTT.

The chain carries TRBV9 and TRBJ2-1; TRBD2 matches 7 bases. V was clipped by 4 bases and J by 0 bases; unmatched bases: 7. Per the germline V gene, CDR1 is SGDLS and CDR2 is YYNGEE. CDR3 length: 16 residues. The CDR3 DNA follows: TGTGCCAGCAGCTCCGGTGGGGGGGGCTCCTACAATGAGCAGTTCTTC. Translating it yields CASSSGGGGSYNEQFF.

This chain links TRBV6-5 with TRBJ1-2, with TRBD1 matching 9 bases. V shed 2 bases and J 2 bases; nucleotides not matched to a gene: 3. This CDR3 contains 15 residues. In germline, CDR1 is MNHEY, CDR2 SVGAGI. In nucleotides, the CDR3 is TGTGCCAGCAGTTACCACGACAGGGGGAACTATGGCTACACCTTC. This gives the protein CASSYHDRGNYGYTF.

In its sample, this clone was seen once. The genes are TRBV18 and TRBJ2-5; 7 bases fit TRBD1. Germline CDR1 KGHSH, CDR2 LQKENI. V was pared by 1 base and J by 4 bases, with 3 bases of the junction left unmatched. The CDR3 has 14 amino acids. CDR3 protein: CASSPQGAPETQYF. For the CDR3, the DNA is TGTGCCAGCTCACCACAGGGGGCCCCAGAGACCCAGTACTTC.

The sample holds many counts of this clone. The genes are TRBV5-4 and TRBJ2-3; tentatively, D is TRBD1 (5 bases). CDR3 length: 15 residues. The germline V gene encodes CDR1 SGHNT and CDR2 YYREEE (reference sequence). Trimming stripped 0 bases from V and 2 bases from J, with 10 bases between. The chain's CDR3 is CASSLDRGYTDTQYF. The CDR3 bases are TGTGCCAGCAGCTTGGATAGGGGATACACAGATACGCAGTATTTT. Full variable domain (missing parts from reference TRBV5-4 and TRBJ2-3): ETGVTQSPTHLIKTRGQQVTLRCSSQSGHNTVSWYQQALGQGPQFIFQYYREEENGRGNFPPRFSGLQFPNYSSELNVNALELDDSALYLCASSLDRGYTDTQYFGPGTRLTVL.

This clone was observed a few times. The V gene is TRBV29-1, the J gene TRBJ1-2; 10 nucleotides agree with TRBD1. The CDR3 extends over 12 amino acids. V lost 4 bases, J lost 5 bases, and 1 base stayed unmatched. Germline-derived CDR1 and CDR2 are SQVTM and ANQGSEA. The CDR3 bases are TGCAGCGTTGGGGGACAGGGGTATGGCTACACCTTC. Its translation is CSVGGQGYGYTF. Full variable domain (outside the CDR3, taken from reference TRBV29-1 and TRBJ1-2): SAVISQKPSRDICQRGTSLTIQCQVDSQVTMMFWYRQQPGQSLTLIATANQGSEATYESGFVIDKFPISRPNLTFSTLTVSNMSPEDSSIYLCSVGGQGYGYTFGSGTRLTVV.

This clone was detected only a few times. V usage is TRBV7-2 and J usage is TRBJ2-5, with TRBD2 identical over 7 bases. The CDR3 extends over 15 amino acids. CDR1 is SGHTA and CDR2 is FQGNSA in the germline V gene. After removal of 1 base from V and 4 bases from J, the junction contained 6 bases not matched to a gene. The DNA of the CDR3 is TGTGCCAGCAGCTTAGTAAGCGGGGACGGAGAGACCCAGTACTTC. Its protein is CASSLVSGDGETQYF.

This chain uses TRBV5-4 with TRBJ1-5; D might be TRBD1 (6 bases). Between the trimmed V and J ends, which lost 4 bases and 3 bases, there was a span of 11 bases. Germline V gene sequence: CDR1 SGHNT, CDR2 YYREEE (reference sequence). This CDR3 is 14 amino acids long. CDR3 sequence (DNA): TGTGCCAGCAGCGCCTCAGGGGCCAATCAGCCCCAGCATTTT. Residues: CASSASGANQPQHF. The complete variable domain, with remaining parts taken from reference TRBV5-4 and TRBJ1-5, reads ETGVTQSPTHLIKTRGQQVTLRCSSQSGHNTVSWYQQALGQGPQFIFQYYREEENGRGNFPPRFSGLQFPNYSSELNVNALELDDSALYLCASSASGANQPQHFGDGTRLSIL.

This rearrangement joins TRBV29-1 to TRBJ2-7; TRBD2 is a possible D gene (5 bases). Trimming removed 7 bases from V and 4 bases from J, with 11 bases in between. Germline V gene data show CDR1 as SQVTM and CDR2 as ANQGSEA. The length of the CDR3 is 11 residues. CDR3 in DNA: TGCAGCGCCACCCGGGGTTACGAGCAGTACTTC. Translated: CSATRGYEQYF.

This sequence joins TRBV5-6 and TRBJ1-1, with TRBD1 identical over 7 bases. The junction had 2 bases not matched to a gene; V was cut back by 4 bases and J by 8 bases. CDR1 and CDR2 from the germline V gene are SGHDT and YYEEEE. The CDR3 runs 11 residues. The DNA of the CDR3 is TGTGCCAGCAGCGGGACAGCAGAAGCTTTCTTT. Protein sequence: CASSGTAEAFF.

This clone was seen a handful of times. The chain carries TRBV9 and TRBJ1-6; possible D gene TRBD1, 5 bases. Trimming shortened V by 4 bases and J by 5 bases, and 16 bases separated the two germline ends. CDR1 and CDR2 (germline): SGDLS, YYNGEE. CDR3 length equals 16 residues. For the CDR3, the DNA is TGTGCCAGCAGCCCCCGTGACAGATCCAATAATTCACCCCTCCACTTT. Its translation is CASSPRDRSNNSPLHF. Drawing the rest from reference TRBV9 and TRBJ1-6, the complete variable domain is DSGVTQTPKHLITATGQRVTLRCSPRSGDLSVYWYQQSLDQGLQFLIQYYNGEERAKGNILERFSAQQFPDLHSELNLSSLELGDSALYFCASSPRDRSNNSPLHFGNGTRLTVT.

CDR3 bases: TGTGCCAGCCATACACAGGGGGCCCGGGGCACTGAAGCTTTCTTT. It specifies CASHTQGARGTEAFF. The chain uses TRBV7-2 and TRBJ1-1, with 9 bases lining up with TRBD1. The germline V gene encodes CDR1 SGHTA and CDR2 FQGNSA. The CDR3 runs 15 residues. J gave up 4 bases and V 8 bases, and 11 bases lay outside the gene matches. The full variable domain, in which reference TRBV7-2 and TRBJ1-1 provide the parts outside the CDR3, is GAGVSQSPSNKVTEKGKDVELRCDPISGHTALYWYRQSLGQGLEFLIYFQGNSAPDKSGLPSDRFSAERTGGSVSTLTIQRTQQEDSAVYLCASHTQGARGTEAFFGQGTRLTVV.

The rearrangement links TRBV30 to TRBJ2-2; TRBD2 agrees at 8 bases. Trimming took 3 bases from V and 6 from J; bases not matched to a gene: 6. The CDR3 has 14 residues. Germline assignment: CDR1 GTSNPN and CDR2 SVGIG (reference sequence). This CDR3 reads CAWSRGLDAGELFF. CDR3 sequence (DNA): TGTGCCTGGAGCAGGGGACTAGATGCCGGGGAGCTGTTTTTT. The full variable domain, in which reference TRBV30 and TRBJ2-2 provide the parts outside the CDR3, is SQTIHQWPATLVQPVGSPLSLECTVEGTSNPNLYWYRQAAGRGLQLLFYSVGIGQISSEVPQNLSASRPQDRQFILSSKKLLLSDSGFYLCAWSRGLDAGELFFGEGSRLTVL.